The next 19 T cell receptor beta chains were all read from a single sample in a study of T cell responses to AZD1222 COVID-19 vaccine. Generated by immunoSEQ multiplex PCR, the TCRdb table keeps only in-frame clones and is missing some. The sample holds 110,000 to 150,000 clones, around nine tenths seen once. Material: peripheral blood, obtained on day 0 of AZD1222 vaccination. The origin of the receptors is an adult in good health.

V usage is TRBV15 and J usage is TRBJ1-3; D uncertain. The germline V gene encodes CDR1 LNHNV and CDR2 YYDKDF (reference sequence). Trimming took 0 bases from V and 0 from J, leaving 9 bases between them. This CDR3 has 16 amino acids. The CDR3 sequence is CATSREQPYSGNTIYF. The CDR3 DNA reads TGTGCCACCAGCAGAGAACAACCCTACTCTGGAAACACCATATATTTT.

The CDR3 loop reads CASSLRQGSGGYTF. In nucleotides, the CDR3 is TGTGCCAGCAGCTTAAGACAGGGTTCGGGAGGCTACACCTTC. The chain employs TRBV5-5 and TRBJ1-2, with 7 bases identical to TRBD1. Losses at the gene ends were 2 bases for V and 8 bases for J; bases not matched to a gene: 9. The CDR3 totals 14 residues. Germline V gene data show CDR1 as SGHKS and CDR2 as YYEKEE (reference sequence).

This clone was detected only once. This chain joins TRBV5-6 and TRBJ1-6; D call uncertain. CDR1 is SGHDT and CDR2 is YYEEEE in the germline V gene. The CDR3 length is 15 residues. The V gene lost 3 bases and the J gene lost 10 bases, with 17 bases spanning the gap. CDR3 residues: CASSSPSGLVSPLHF. DNA for the CDR3: TGTGCCAGCAGCTCGCCCTCCGGGTTGGTCTCACCCCTCCACTTT. The complete variable domain, with remaining parts taken from reference TRBV5-6 and TRBJ1-6, reads DAGVTQSPTHLIKTRGQQVTLRCSPKSGHDTVSWYQQALGQGPQFIFQYYEEEERQRGNFPDRFSGHQFPNYSSELNVNALLLGDSALYLCASSSPSGLVSPLHFGNGTRLTVT.

J is TRBJ2-3 and V is TRBV5-4, with TRBD2 as a possible D gene (6 bases). Germline CDR1 reads SGHNT; CDR2 reads YYREEE (reference sequence). CDR3 length: 15 residues. Deletions cut 4 bases from V and 1 base from J, with 13 bases between. In nucleotides, the CDR3 is TGTGCCAGCAGCCGGAGGGGAGGAGGCACAGATACGCAGTATTTT. Translating gives CASSRRGGGTDTQYF.

J is TRBJ2-3 and V is TRBV29-1; 7 bases line up with TRBD2. Germline trimming cut 8 bases from V and 0 bases from J; bases unmatched to any gene: 2. The CDR3 length is 12 residues. Germline values: CDR1 SQVTM, CDR2 ANQGSEA. The CDR3 sequence is CSYSGSTDTQYF. The CDR3 bases are TGCAGCTATAGCGGGAGCACAGATACGCAGTATTTT.

The chain couples TRBV6-2 or TRBV6-3 to TRBJ2-4, with 7 bases lining up with TRBD2. CDR1 is MNHEY and CDR2 is SVGEGT in the germline V gene. With 7 bases clipped from V and 6 bases from J, the junction kept 15 bases outside the gene matches. This CDR3 is built from 16 residues. For the CDR3, the DNA is TGTGCCAGCACCCCCTCAAGGCGGGAGAGGGCAAACATTCAGTACTTC. Protein sequence: CASTPSRRERANIQYF.

As DNA, the CDR3 is TGTGCCAGCAGCTTTAGGGGCGCCGACTATGGCTACACCTTC. This encodes CASSFRGADYGYTF. This chain joins TRBV5-6 and TRBJ1-2; TRBD1 is a possible D gene (5 bases). CDR3 length equals 14 residues. V gave up 2 bases and J gave up 3 bases, with 11 bases separating them. CDR1 is SGHDT, CDR2 YYEEEE, per germline.

The V and J genes are TRBV7-9 and TRBJ2-7; 7 bases fit TRBD1. The CDR3 totals 14 residues. J was trimmed by 3 bases and V by 3 bases; bases with no gene match: 5. Germline V CDR1 and CDR2: SEHNR, FQNEAQ (reference sequence). CDR3 in amino acids: CASSLGPGGYEQYF. The CDR3 region has the DNA TGTGCCAGCAGCTTGGGGCCAGGGGGCTACGAGCAGTACTTC.

V gene TRBV19 combines with J gene TRBJ1-5, with D unresolved. Trimming removed 3 bases from V and 0 bases from J, with 9 bases in between. Germline values: CDR1 LNHDA, CDR2 SQIVND (reference sequence). The CDR3 contains 15 residues. The CDR3 region is CASSIGPYSNQPQHF. DNA for the CDR3: TGTGCCAGTAGTATCGGGCCGTATAGCAATCAGCCCCAGCATTTT.

V is TRBV2 and J is TRBJ2-7; D is uncertain. V was shortened by 4 bases and J by 0 bases, with 4 bases between the two germline ends. The V gene's germline CDR1 is SNHLY and CDR2 FYNNEI. This CDR3 is 12 amino acids long. This chain's CDR3 is CASSGASYEQYF. CDR3 nucleotide sequence: TGTGCCAGCAGTGGGGCCTCCTACGAGCAGTACTTC.

This chain connects TRBV27 to TRBJ2-7; TRBD2 aligns across 11 bases. With V trimmed by 4 bases and J by 5 bases, 7 bases remained unmatched. CDR3 size: 15 residues. From germline, CDR1 is MNHEY and CDR2 SMNVEV (reference sequence). The CDR3: CASSSRLAGRNEQYF. Here the CDR3 DNA reads TGTGCCAGCAGTTCGCGACTAGCGGGAAGGAACGAGCAGTACTTC.

This clone came up a few times. The chain couples TRBV7-9 to TRBJ2-7, with TRBD1 identical over 9 bases. The trim removed 0 bases at V and 6 bases at J, leaving 3 bases unmatched. The CDR3 covers 14 residues. From germline, CDR1 is SEHNR and CDR2 FQNEAQ (reference sequence). CDR3 protein: CASSLAQQGAEQYF. The DNA for the CDR3 is TGTGCCAGCAGCTTAGCGCAACAGGGGGCCGAGCAGTACTTC.

The chain couples TRBV11-2 to TRBJ2-7; unclear D gene. The V end was cut by 5 bases, the J end by 4 bases, with 15 bases between. Germline V gives CDR1 SGHAT, CDR2 FQNNGV. The CDR3 is 14 residues long. Here the CDR3 reads CASSLTDGPYEQYF. CDR3 nucleotide sequence: TGTGCCAGCAGCCTAACGGACGGCCCATACGAGCAGTACTTC.

The CDR3 DNA reads as TGTGCCAGCAGTTTATCGGGTGGGGGAACACATAGCAATCAGCCCCAGCATTTT. This encodes CASSLSGGGTHSNQPQHF. The chain couples TRBV28 to TRBJ1-5, with TRBD1 as a possible D gene (5 bases). The germline gives CDR1 MDHEN, CDR2 SYDVKM. The germline V and J ends were trimmed by 1 base and 0 bases, with 16 bases remaining between them. The CDR3 consists of 18 residues. Full variable domain (rest looked up from reference TRBV28 and TRBJ1-5): DVKVTQSSRYLVKRTGEKVFLECVQDMDHENMFWYRQDPGLGLRLIYFSYDVKMKEKGDIPEGYSVSREKKERFSLILESASTNQTSMYLCASSLSGGGTHSNQPQHFGDGTRLSIL.

The chain combines TRBV27 with TRBJ1-2, with 8 bases that match TRBD1. From germline, CDR1 is MNHEY and CDR2 SMNVEV (reference sequence). The CDR3 length is 15 residues. J lost 3 bases, V lost 6 bases, and 9 bases had no gene match. Written as DNA, the CDR3 is TGTGCCAGCAGAACCTACAGGGGGTTAGACTATGGCTACACCTTC. Translating it yields CASRTYRGLDYGYTF.

The chain couples TRBV5-5 to TRBJ2-7; D gene ambiguous. With 0 bases removed from V and 7 bases from J, the gap between germline ends came to 17 bases. The CDR3 has 15 residues. Germline values: CDR1 SGHKS, CDR2 YYEKEE (reference sequence). In DNA, the CDR3 is TGTGCCAGCAGCTTGGAGGTGATGGGCATTCGAGAGCAGTACTTC. It specifies CASSLEVMGIREQYF.

As concerns this clone: Other DNA sequences within the sample encode an identical CDR3. V is TRBV7-9 and J is TRBJ1-5; the D is unclear. Looked up from germline, CDR1 is SEHNR and CDR2 is FQNEAQ (reference sequence). The CDR3 covers 14 residues. With 5 bases removed from V and 3 bases from J, the gap between germline ends came to 11 bases. The CDR3 sequence: CASSPIGPNQPQHF. The CDR3 nucleotides are TGTGCCAGCAGCCCGATTGGGCCCAATCAGCCCCAGCATTTT.

The V and J genes are TRBV19 and TRBJ1-5; 7 bases fit TRBD1. V shed 5 bases and J 9 bases; nucleotides not matched to a gene: 25. From germline, CDR1 is LNHDA and CDR2 SQIVND (reference sequence). CDR3 length equals 19 residues. The CDR3 region has the DNA TGTGCCAGTAGTTACTCCCCCCTGACAGGGATCGACGGAGTGGCGCCCCAGCATTTT. Its protein product is CASSYSPLTGIDGVAPQHF.

V usage is TRBV29-1 and J usage is TRBJ2-7, with TRBD2 matching over 8 bases. V was clipped by 6 bases and J by 4 bases; unmatched bases: 2. CDR1 and CDR2 (germline): SQVTM, ANQGSEA. The CDR3 has 11 amino acids. This CDR3 reads CSVGTRYEQYF. DNA of the CDR3: TGCAGCGTCGGGACTAGGTACGAGCAGTACTTC.